Detailed here is one T cell receptor beta chain. This sample stems from a study of cytomegalovirus exposure and HLA in healthy donors. The PCR used 60 Vbeta and 13 Jbeta primers. Clones were read by immunoSEQ multiplex PCR, and TCRdb kept only the in-frame ones, dropping some. The data show under 200,000 clones, with approximately 83% seen just once and about 9.3% held by the top ten. Germline V CDR1 and CDR2: SGDLS, YYNGEE. V lost 3 bases, J lost 2 bases, and 14 bases lay in between. The CDR3 extends over 15 amino acids. Material for sequencing was PBMCs. The TCR comes from a man aged 18 to 29 in good health and CMV-seropositive. The chain combines TRBV9 with TRBJ1-1, with a weak D call TRBD1 (6 bases). The CDR3 nucleotides read TGTGCCAGCAGCGGGTCAACAGGGCTTAACACTGAAGCTTTCTTT. Its translation is CASSGSTGLNTEAFF.